These 24 T cell receptor beta chains came from one sample sequenced in a study of patients and donors after allogeneic stem cell transplantation. TCRdb used MiXCR to reprocess the RT-PCR reads, holding one entry per CDR3 protein. This table has around 160,000 distinct CDR3 sequences, about 32% appearing once. The sequencing sample was made of blood, either unsorted or a sorted T cell fraction (not recorded which). The receptors were sampled from a human donor who was either an allogeneic HSCT recipient or a stem cell or donor lymphocyte infusion donor (not recorded which). It is not recorded whose cells these are; they may come from a transplant donor.

The chain uses TRBV28 and TRBJ2-1; D is unclear. Germline values: CDR1 MDHEN, CDR2 SYDVKM. With 5 bases removed from V and 10 bases from J, the gap between germline ends came to 9 bases. The CDR3 has 11 amino acids. CDR3 sequence reads: CASSLIWEQFF. DNA for the CDR3: TGTGCCAGCAGTCTAATTTGGGAGCAGTTCTTC.

The V gene is TRBV4-3, the J gene TRBJ1-6, with a weak D call TRBD1 (5 bases). The V gene's germline CDR1 is LGHNA and CDR2 YSLEER. This CDR3 is 17 amino acids long. The ends were cut back, 0 bases at V and 0 bases at J, with 9 bases in the middle. CDR3 nucleotide sequence: TGCGCCAGCAGCCAAGATAAGGGGAGCTCCTATAATTCACCCCTCCACTTT. Encoded protein: CASSQDKGSSYNSPLHF.

CDR3 DNA: TGTGCCACCAGCAGAGACCTTGGCCCGCTGCGAGCTTTCTTT. Residues: CATSRDLGPLRAFF. The chain uses TRBV15 and TRBJ1-1; unclear D gene. Trimming stripped 0 bases from V and 10 bases from J, with 15 bases between. This CDR3 has 14 residues. CDR1 is LNHNV and CDR2 is YYDKDF in the germline V gene (reference sequence).

This clonotype was recorded a few times. The germline gene is not matched at one end of the junction; a read error may be the cause. V usage is TRBV7-7 and J usage is TRBJ2-5, with D possibly TRBD2 on 6 matching bases. The CDR3 has 16 residues. Germline V gene lookup returns CDR1 SSHAT and CDR2 FNYEAQ (reference sequence). The CDR3 protein is CASSLASVGAQETQYF. The CDR3 DNA reads as TGTGCTAGCAGCTTAGCTAGCGTTGGTGCTCAGGAGACCCAGTACTTC.

In its sample, this clonotype was seen many times. This chain links TRBV25-1 with TRBJ1-2; 8 bases agree with TRBD1. Germline values: CDR1 MGHDK, CDR2 SYGVNS. The trim removed 4 bases at V and 4 bases at J, leaving 5 bases unmatched. The CDR3 extends over 14 amino acids. CDR3 DNA sequence: TGTGCCAGCAGTGGACAGGGGACGGGCTATGGCTACACCTTC. Its protein product is CASSGQGTGYGYTF.

The table lists this clonotype with many counts. V usage is TRBV12-3 or TRBV12-4 and J usage is TRBJ1-3, with 10 bases aligning to TRBD1. The CDR3 spans 15 residues. Trimming cost V 6 bases and J 4 bases; bases outside gene matches: 6. The CDR3, as DNA: TGTGCCAGCAGCTCCCTGACAGGGGGCGGAAACACCATATATTTT. Encoded protein: CASSSLTGGGNTIYF.

Only a few counts were recorded for this clonotype. The chain combines TRBV20-1 with TRBJ2-2, with 7 bases matching TRBD2. The CDR3 is 17 amino acids. Germline values: CDR1 DFQATT, CDR2 SNEGSKA (reference sequence). The V segment lost 2 bases and the J segment 4 bases; nucleotides outside the gene matches: 13. The CDR3 DNA follows: TGCAGTGCTAGATCTACCGGAGGGAGGGCCGCCACCGGGGAGCTGTTTTTT. It yields the protein CSARSTGGRAATGELFF.

The gene calls are TRBV20-1 and TRBJ1-4; no definite D call. V lost 0 bases and J lost 0, with 8 bases in between. The CDR3 is 15 amino acids. Per germline, CDR1 DFQATT and CDR2 SNEGSKA (reference sequence). The CDR3 here is CSARERTATNEKLFF. The CDR3 DNA sequence: TGCAGTGCTAGAGAACGAACAGCAACTAATGAAAAACTGTTTTTT.

This clonotype was counted ten times or more. The rearrangement joins TRBV29-1 to TRBJ1-5, with a weak D call TRBD1 (5 bases). The germline V gene has CDR1 SQVTM and CDR2 ANQGSEA. CDR3 size: 12 residues. V lost 0 bases and J lost 6, with 6 bases in between. Here the CDR3 reads CSVEDRGQPQHF. DNA of the CDR3: TGCAGCGTTGAAGATAGGGGTCAGCCCCAGCATTTT.

The CDR3 here is CASSYTIPSGNTIYF. The CDR3, as DNA: TGTGCCAGCAGCTATACGATCCCCTCTGGAAACACCATATATTTT. V and J are TRBV5-5 and TRBJ1-3; D gene ambiguous. There are 15 residues in the CDR3. The V end was cut by 3 bases, the J end by 0 bases, with 10 bases between. CDR1 and CDR2 (germline): SGHKS, YYEKEE (reference sequence).

The V gene is TRBV12-5, the J gene TRBJ2-5; TRBD1 might be the D (6 bases). Germline CDR1 LGHNT, CDR2 FRNRAP. V shed 4 bases and J shed 1 base, with 10 bases lying between them. This CDR3 spans 14 amino acids. The CDR3 bases are TGTGCTAGTGGTTGGACAGACGCCCAAGAGACCCAGTACTTC. Translating gives CASGWTDAQETQYF.

Many counts were recorded for this clonotype. The chain combines TRBV20-1 with TRBJ1-6; D possibly corresponds to TRBD1 (5 bases). The CDR3 covers 16 residues. CDR1 is DFQATT and CDR2 is SNEGSKA in the germline V gene (reference sequence). The V and J ends lost 0 bases and 5 bases respectively, with 14 bases between them. The DNA of the CDR3 is TGCAGTGCTAGAGATCCCGGACAACATCATAATTCACCCCTCCACTTT. It yields the protein CSARDPGQHHNSPLHF.

This chain links TRBV10-3 with TRBJ2-1; D is uncertain. Trimming shortened V by 3 bases and J by 6 bases, and 9 bases separated the two germline ends. This CDR3 region has 13 residues. CDR1 is ENHRY and CDR2 is SYGVKD in the germline V gene. The CDR3 reads CAISEYEINEQFF. The DNA for the CDR3 is TGTGCCATCAGTGAATATGAGATCAATGAGCAGTTCTTC.

The chain couples TRBV29-1 to TRBJ2-3; possible D gene TRBD1, 6 bases. Germline V gene lookup returns CDR1 SQVTM and CDR2 ANQGSEA. Deletions cut 6 bases from V and 2 bases from J, with 12 bases between. The CDR3 is 13 residues long. CDR3 sequence reads: CSVGTRHTDTQYF. CDR3 in DNA: TGCAGCGTGGGGACAAGACACACAGATACGCAGTATTTT.

CDR3 nucleotides: TGCAGCGTCCCCGACAGTATAATTCCGTCCCTCCACTTT. It codes for CSVPDSIIPSLHF. The genes are TRBV29-1 and TRBJ1-6; perhaps TRBD1 as D (5 bases). The CDR3 runs to 13 residues. CDR1 is SQVTM and CDR2 is ANQGSEA in the germline V gene. V shed 6 bases and J shed 14 bases, with 20 bases lying between them.

The CDR3 DNA reads TGCAGTCCAGGGGTCCCCAACTCCTACAATGAGCAGTTCTTC. This encodes CSPGVPNSYNEQFF. This chain connects TRBV20-1 to TRBJ2-1, with D maybe TRBD1 (6 bases). The germline V gene encodes CDR1 DFQATT and CDR2 SNEGSKA (reference sequence). The CDR3 length is 14 residues. Deletions cut 8 bases from V and 0 bases from J, with 14 bases between.

The chain has TRBV2 and TRBJ2-1; D call uncertain. The CDR3 is 13 residues long. The germline V and J ends were trimmed by 0 bases and 4 bases, with 4 bases remaining between them. The germline V gene encodes CDR1 SNHLY and CDR2 FYNNEI. CDR3: CASSEAPYNEQFF. The DNA for the CDR3 is TGTGCCAGCAGTGAAGCGCCTTACAATGAGCAGTTCTTC.

This clonotype was picked up a small number of times. This chain uses TRBV7-9 with TRBJ2-1, with 13 bases identical to TRBD2. The J segment lost 9 bases and the V segment lost 5 bases, leaving 10 bases of the junction unmatched. Germline loops: CDR1 SEHNR, CDR2 FQNEAQ (reference sequence). This CDR3 comprises 16 residues. CDR3 protein: CASSVSGTSGKGEQFF. CDR3 nucleotide sequence: TGTGCCAGCAGCGTCTCCGGGACTAGCGGGAAGGGTGAGCAGTTCTTC.

This chain uses TRBV14 with TRBJ2-7; a weak D match, TRBD2 (6 bases). Trimming pared 5 bases from V and 5 bases from J, leaving 16 bases between. Germline CDR1 is SGHDN and CDR2 is FVKESK. This CDR3 region has 14 residues. The DNA for the CDR3 is TGTGCCAGCAGCTTGGGGGGAGGAGGCCACGAGCAGTACTTC. Protein product: CASSLGGGGHEQYF.

This clonotype has a single count. This chain connects TRBV12-3 or TRBV12-4 to TRBJ2-2; D gene uncertain. The CDR3 is made up of 13 amino acids. V was clipped by 6 bases and J by 3 bases, with 8 bases between them. The CDR3 spells CASSSEYTGELFF. The CDR3 bases are TGTGCCAGCAGCTCTGAGTACACCGGGGAGCTGTTTTTT.

The chain employs TRBV5-6 and TRBJ2-2; D is unresolved. The germline CDR1 and CDR2 sequences are SGHDT and YYEEEE. The ends were cut back, 0 bases at V and 1 base at J, with 7 bases in the middle. The CDR3 covers 15 residues. The CDR3 reads CASSLGAQNTGELFF. The CDR3 nucleotides read TGTGCCAGCAGCTTGGGGGCCCAGAACACCGGGGAGCTGTTTTTT.

This clonotype showed up just a few times. The chain has TRBV28 and TRBJ1-6; a weak D match, TRBD1 (5 bases). Germline values: CDR1 MDHEN, CDR2 SYDVKM. This CDR3 has 13 residues. V was trimmed by 6 bases and J by 3 bases, leaving 6 bases between them. The CDR3 nucleotides are TGTGCCAGCAGGACAGACTATAATTCACCCCTCCACTTT. As protein: CASRTDYNSPLHF.

The V and J genes are TRBV6-2 or TRBV6-3 and TRBJ2-7, with 7 bases that match TRBD1. With V trimmed by 6 bases and J by 4 bases, 12 bases remained unmatched. Germline V gene lookup returns CDR1 MNHEY and CDR2 SVGEGT. The CDR3 spans 15 residues. Here the CDR3 DNA reads TGTGCCAGCAGAGCGACAGACAGGGTTAGGTACGAGCAGTACTTC. Translated, it gives CASRATDRVRYEQYF.

The genes are TRBV10-3 and TRBJ2-3, with D tentatively TRBD2 (6 bases). With 2 bases removed from V and 4 bases from J, the gap between germline ends came to 10 bases. The CDR3 sequence is 14 residues long. The V gene's germline CDR1 is ENHRY and CDR2 SYGVKD. The CDR3 bases are TGTGCCATCAGTGAGGGAGGGTTTGCAGATACGCAGTATTTT. Its protein is CAISEGGFADTQYF.